These 32 T cell receptor beta chains came from one sample sequenced in a study of T-cell memory formation after mild COVID-19. TCRdb fed the 5' RACE reads into MiXCR, producing one record per CDR3 protein. Altogether 110,000 to 150,000 distinct CDR3 sequences are present, 13% to 15% being singletons, with the ten largest covering more than 25%. Sequenced input: PBMCs or a T cell subset sorted from them (not recorded which). Receptor source: an adult woman who had mild COVID-19 (a few samples of this study predate the infection). Cell type and time point are not known.

This clonotype was detected many times. This chain joins TRBV7-9 and TRBJ2-4; D remains unclear. Germline V lookup: CDR1 SEHNR, CDR2 FQNEAQ (reference sequence). CDR3 length: 13 residues. Trimming shortened V by 5 bases and J by 3 bases, and 8 bases separated the two germline ends. CDR3 DNA sequence: TGTGCCAGCAGCCCGTCCTACAAAAACATTCAGTACTTC. It encodes CASSPSYKNIQYF. Combining the CDR3 with reference TRBV7-9 and TRBJ2-4 gives the whole variable domain DTGVSQNPRHKITKRGQNVTFRCDPISEHNRLYWYRQTLGQGPEFLTYFQNEAQLEKSRLLSDRFSAERPKGSFSTLEIQRTEQGDSAMYLCASSPSYKNIQYFGAGTRLSVL.

This clonotype appeared a single time. J is TRBJ2-7 and V is TRBV12-3 or TRBV12-4; tentatively, D is TRBD1 or TRBD2 (5 bases each). V shed 4 bases and J shed 6 bases, with 13 bases lying between them. The CDR3 has 13 residues. This chain's CDR3 is CASSSGTLFEQYF. CDR3 nucleotides: TGTGCCAGCAGTTCTGGGACCCTCTTCGAGCAGTACTTC.

Worth noting for this clonotype: It is unclear where the CDR3 begins or ends on the DNA, so no DNA is shown, and the CDR3 is as TCRdb lists it. The chain is built from TRBV21-1 and TRBJ2-5; TRBD2 is taken as the D call from the table, unchecked against the DNA. TRBV21-1 is a pseudogene segment. The CDR3 is 18 residues long, counting both termini. CDR3 loop: CASSKTHWAGGIRETKYF.

V usage is TRBV6-5 and J usage is TRBJ2-2; 7 bases map to TRBD1. In germline, CDR1 is MNHEY, CDR2 SVGAGI. V lost 5 bases to trimming and J lost 0 bases; unmatched junction nucleotides: 3. The CDR3 is 15 amino acids. The CDR3 bases are TGTGCCAGCAGTCCGGGACAGCCGAACACCGGGGAGCTGTTTTTT. Translation gives CASSPGQPNTGELFF.

This clonotype occurred a few times. CDR3 protein: CASSLLAGVYNEQFF. The CDR3 DNA sequence: TGTGCCAGCAGTTTGCTAGCGGGAGTATACAATGAGCAGTTCTTC. This chain connects TRBV12-3 or TRBV12-4 to TRBJ2-1, with 10 bases that match TRBD2. Trimming at V came to 3 bases and at J to 4 bases, leaving 3 bases not matched to a gene. The length of the CDR3 is 15 residues.

By frequency in the sample, this clonotype is medium-sized. The J gene is TRBJ1-1, the V gene TRBV5-1, with TRBD1 as a possible D gene (6 bases). This CDR3 spans 18 amino acids. Trimming cost V 2 bases and J 0 bases, with 20 bases left between them. Germline loops: CDR1 SGHRS, CDR2 YFSETQ. The CDR3 region is CASSFRGPEPTLNTEAFF. CDR3 coding DNA: TGCGCCAGCAGCTTTCGGGGGCCAGAACCGACCTTGAACACTGAAGCTTTCTTT.

The chain uses TRBV6-2 or TRBV6-3 and TRBJ2-7; no reliable D call. The CDR3 sequence is 16 residues long. Trimming removed 0 bases from V and 4 bases from J, with 16 bases in between. Germline CDR1 reads MNHEY; CDR2 reads SVGEGT. CDR3 protein: CASSYSIGVENYEQYF. CDR3 nucleotides: TGTGCCAGCAGTTACTCGATCGGTGTGGAGAATTACGAGCAGTACTTC.

The chain combines TRBV4-1 with TRBJ2-7; D perhaps matches TRBD1 (6 bases). Trimming removed 5 bases at V and 0 bases at J, with 14 bases between. Germline V gene data show CDR1 as MGHRA and CDR2 as YSYEKL. The CDR3 consists of 15 residues. CDR3 protein: CASSSTDSPSYEQYF. The DNA for the CDR3 is TGCGCCAGCAGCTCAACGGACAGTCCCTCCTACGAGCAGTACTTC.

The chain employs TRBV6-1 and TRBJ2-6; D ambiguous. Germline V gene data show CDR1 as MNHNS and CDR2 as SASEGT. Trimming shortened V by 2 bases and J by 2 bases, and 4 bases separated the two germline ends. CDR3 length: 14 amino acids. The CDR3 spells CASSEFTGANVLTF. For the CDR3, the DNA is TGTGCCAGCAGTGAATTCACTGGGGCCAACGTCCTGACTTTC.

The rearrangement uses TRBV2 and TRBJ2-7; 10 bases align to TRBD2. The ends lost 7 bases at V and 0 bases at J; junction bases unmatched: 9. The CDR3 spans 16 residues. CDR1 and CDR2 from the germline V gene are SNHLY and FYNNEI. The CDR3: CASTGGGTSVSYEQYF. The CDR3 DNA is TGTGCCAGCACCGGAGGGGGGACTAGCGTCTCCTACGAGCAGTACTTC.

This clonotype has only a few counts. V gene TRBV9 combines with J gene TRBJ2-7; 9 nucleotides agree with TRBD2. The CDR3 runs to 14 residues. V gave up 2 bases and J gave up 5 bases; unmatched junction bases: 5. The germline gives CDR1 SGDLS, CDR2 YYNGEE. The CDR3 region has the DNA TGTGCCAGCAGCGTCGGACTAGCGAGCGACGAGCAGTACTTC. Protein product: CASSVGLASDEQYF. The variable domain in full, completed from reference TRBV9 and TRBJ2-7, reads DSGVTQTPKHLITATGQRVTLRCSPRSGDLSVYWYQQSLDQGLQFLIQYYNGEERAKGNILERFSAQQFPDLHSELNLSSLELGDSALYFCASSVGLASDEQYFGPGTRLTVT.

The rearrangement uses TRBV12-3 or TRBV12-4 and TRBJ2-7; D is uncertain. This CDR3 region has 13 residues. V was shortened by 3 bases and J by 6 bases, with 12 bases between the two germline ends. The chain's CDR3 is CASSLYGPVEQYF. The DNA of the CDR3 is TGTGCCAGCAGTTTGTATGGCCCTGTCGAGCAGTACTTC.

This clonotype was seen repeatedly, ten times or more. The chain uses TRBV7-6 and TRBJ1-1; D not resolved. CDR1 is SGHVS, CDR2 FNYEAQ, per germline. CDR3 length: 15 residues. The ends were cut back, 1 base at V and 2 bases at J, with 11 bases in the middle. CDR3: CASSLDVHRNTEAFF. The CDR3 DNA reads as TGTGCCAGCAGCTTAGATGTTCACAGAAACACTGAAGCTTTCTTT.

The chain carries TRBV19 and TRBJ1-3; TRBD1 might be the D (6 bases). The CDR3 totals 15 residues. V was shortened by 6 bases and J by 0 bases, with 12 bases between the two germline ends. Germline CDR1 LNHDA, CDR2 SQIVND (reference sequence). The CDR3 loop reads CASSLRTDSGNTIYF. The CDR3 DNA sequence: TGTGCCAGTAGCCTCCGGACAGACTCTGGAAACACCATATATTTT.

The gene calls are TRBV4-3 and TRBJ1-2; D may be TRBD1 (5 bases). This CDR3 is built from 15 residues. CDR1 and CDR2 (germline): LGHNA, YSLEER. Deletions cut 4 bases from V and 8 bases from J, with 20 bases between. CDR3: CASSPMWGGREGYTF. The DNA for the CDR3 is TGCGCCAGCAGCCCCATGTGGGGGGGACGGGAAGGCTACACCTTC.

There are many counts of this clonotype. The chain combines TRBV15 with TRBJ2-5; 9 positions match TRBD1. This CDR3 spans 14 amino acids. Germline loops: CDR1 LNHNV, CDR2 YYDKDF (reference sequence). V dropped 2 bases and J dropped 4; count of bases not matched to a gene: 2. This chain's CDR3 is CATSRSDRGETQYF. The CDR3 DNA sequence: TGTGCCACCAGCAGATCGGACAGGGGAGAGACCCAGTACTTC.

The J gene is TRBJ1-2, the V gene TRBV12-3 or TRBV12-4; no clear D gene. The ends were cut back, 5 bases at V and 8 bases at J, with 9 bases in the middle. CDR3 length equals 11 residues. The CDR3 spells CASSRPSGYTF. DNA of the CDR3: TGTGCCAGCAGTCGCCCTTCGGGCTACACCTTC.

The rearrangement links TRBV13 to TRBJ2-1, with TRBD2 matching 12 bases. The CDR3 spans 15 residues. J was trimmed by 7 bases and V by 4 bases; bases with no gene match: 5. CDR1 PRHDT and CDR2 FYEKMQ come from the germline V gene (reference sequence). CDR3 region: CASSYGTSGFNEQFF. CDR3 nucleotides: TGTGCCAGCAGCTACGGGACTAGCGGGTTTAATGAGCAGTTCTTC.

This clonotype was seen more than once but under ten times. V and J are TRBV20-1 and TRBJ2-7; 8 bases match TRBD2. V trimming: 3 bases; J trimming: 1 base; junction bases outside the gene matches: 5. In germline, CDR1 is DFQATT, CDR2 SNEGSKA (reference sequence). The CDR3 totals 14 residues. CDR3 coding DNA: TGCAGTGCTAGTGGTGAGCGGGGGTCCTACGAGCAGTACTTC. Translating gives CSASGERGSYEQYF.

The CDR3 bases are TGTGCCAGCAGCGCCGGGTACAATGAGCAGTTCTTC. Translating it yields CASSAGYNEQFF. This chain connects TRBV9 to TRBJ2-1; the D is unclear. This CDR3 has 12 residues. Trimming took off 3 bases at V and 4 bases at J, with 5 bases between the two ends. The germline gives CDR1 SGDLS, CDR2 YYNGEE.

The chain couples TRBV6-6 to TRBJ1-1; tentative D call: TRBD1 (5 bases). The V gene lost 0 bases and the J gene lost 0 bases, with 11 bases spanning the gap. Germline CDR1 reads MNHNY; CDR2 reads SVGAGI (reference sequence). The CDR3 has 16 residues. CDR3 protein: CASSYSSGGLNTEAFF. CDR3 nucleotide sequence: TGTGCCAGCAGTTACTCCTCCGGGGGATTGAACACTGAAGCTTTCTTT.

The rearrangement uses TRBV7-9 and TRBJ2-2; the match to TRBD2 covers 11 bases. Looked up from germline, CDR1 is SEHNR and CDR2 is FQNEAQ (reference sequence). The CDR3 is 17 amino acids. Trimming at V came to 4 bases and at J to 3 bases, leaving 7 bases not matched to a gene. CDR3 DNA sequence: TGTGCCAGCAGCTCCCCGTCTAGCGGGAGGCACACCGGGGAGCTGTTTTTT. It translates to CASSSPSSGRHTGELFF.

This clonotype was seen a few times. This chain links TRBV5-1 with TRBJ2-1; D tentatively reads TRBD1 or TRBD2 (5 bases each). The CDR3 runs 14 residues. The germline V gene has CDR1 SGHRS and CDR2 YFSETQ. Trimming took 4 bases from V and 5 from J, leaving 13 bases between them. CDR3 region: CASSPLGPNNEQFF. For the CDR3, the DNA is TGCGCCAGCAGCCCATTGGGACCGAACAATGAGCAGTTCTTC.

This clonotype was seen more than once but under ten times. The V call is TRBV4-1, the J call TRBJ2-3; 8 bases agree with TRBD2. V was pared by 4 bases and J by 5 bases, with 11 bases of the junction left unmatched. From germline, CDR1 is MGHRA and CDR2 YSYEKL. This CDR3 is built from 16 residues. CDR3 sequence reads: CASSLGGGLTQDTQYF. In DNA, the CDR3 is TGCGCCAGCAGCCTCGGGGGGGGGTTAACTCAAGATACGCAGTATTTT.

This clonotype was observed a handful of times. The chain employs TRBV7-2 and TRBJ2-2; no clear D. The germline V gene has CDR1 SGHTA and CDR2 FQGNSA. The CDR3 contains 15 residues. Trimming took off 2 bases at V and 4 bases at J, with 11 bases between the two ends. CDR3 loop: CASSLTAPGTGELFF. The CDR3 DNA reads TGTGCCAGCAGCTTAACAGCCCCGGGCACCGGGGAGCTGTTTTTT.

This clonotype was picked up a small number of times. CDR3 coding DNA: TGCAGTGCTAGCATCCCTAAGGACAGGGCCTACGAGCAGTACTTC. Its translation: CSASIPKDRAYEQYF. The chain carries TRBV20-1 and TRBJ2-7; 8 bases align to TRBD1. The germline gives CDR1 DFQATT, CDR2 SNEGSKA (reference sequence). V was pared by 3 bases and J by 2 bases, with 9 bases of the junction left unmatched. CDR3 length: 15 amino acids.

CDR3 loop: CASSMGPPYSNQPQHF. The DNA for the CDR3 is TGTGCCAGTAGTATGGGGCCTCCTTATAGCAATCAGCCCCAGCATTTT. The rearrangement links TRBV19 to TRBJ1-5; perhaps TRBD1 as D (5 bases). The V gene's germline CDR1 is LNHDA and CDR2 SQIVND (reference sequence). This CDR3 has 16 residues. Trimming left V 3 bases short and J 0 bases short, with 12 bases between. Combining the CDR3 with reference TRBV19 and TRBJ1-5 gives the whole variable domain DGGITQSPKYLFRKEGQNVTLSCEQNLNHDAMYWYRQDPGQGLRLIYYSQIVNDFQKGDIAEGYSVSREKKESFPLTVTSAQKNPTAFYLCASSMGPPYSNQPQHFGDGTRLSIL.

This sequence joins TRBV4-1 and TRBJ2-1; 11 bases are a match to TRBD2. CDR3 length: 16 amino acids. CDR1 and CDR2 from the germline V gene are MGHRA and YSYEKL. Trimming removed 4 bases from V and 4 bases from J; junction bases left unmatched: 6. The DNA for the CDR3 is TGCGCCAGCAGCCCGGAGGGACTAGCGGCATACAATGAGCAGTTCTTC. Residues: CASSPEGLAAYNEQFF.

J is TRBJ2-2 and V is TRBV4-2; possibly TRBD2 for D (6 bases). CDR3 length: 15 residues. Germline V lookup: CDR1 LGHNA, CDR2 YNFKEQ. V shed 1 base and J shed 7 bases, with 13 bases lying between them. The DNA for the CDR3 is TGTGCCAGCAGCCAAGTAGACCGGGAGAGCGGGGAGCTGTTTTTT. This encodes CASSQVDRESGELFF.

CDR3 bases: TGTGCCAGCGACAGCTCGAACACTGAAGCTTTCTTT. It specifies CASDSSNTEAFF. The rearrangement uses TRBV2 and TRBJ1-1; perhaps TRBD1 as D (5 bases). Germline values: CDR1 SNHLY, CDR2 FYNNEI. The CDR3 has 12 amino acids. V lost 8 bases, J lost 1 base, and 8 bases lay in between.

This chain joins TRBV29-1 and TRBJ2-7, with 9 bases fitting TRBD1. The V segment lost 4 bases and the J segment 3 bases; nucleotides outside the gene matches: 4. Germline V gene data show CDR1 as SQVTM and CDR2 as ANQGSEA. The CDR3 runs to 13 residues. The CDR3, as DNA: TGCAGCGTTGGGACAGGGGTATACTACGAGCAGTACTTC. Translated: CSVGTGVYYEQYF.

This clonotype was seen only a few times. The rearrangement uses TRBV20-1 and TRBJ2-1; TRBD2 aligns across 10 bases. CDR1 is DFQATT, CDR2 SNEGSKA, per germline (reference sequence). The CDR3 covers 16 residues. V lost 0 bases and J lost 5; bases outside the gene matches: 7. The CDR3 coding sequence is TGCAGTGCTAGAGATTGGCGGACTAGCGGAGACAATGAGCAGTTCTTC. Translating gives CSARDWRTSGDNEQFF.